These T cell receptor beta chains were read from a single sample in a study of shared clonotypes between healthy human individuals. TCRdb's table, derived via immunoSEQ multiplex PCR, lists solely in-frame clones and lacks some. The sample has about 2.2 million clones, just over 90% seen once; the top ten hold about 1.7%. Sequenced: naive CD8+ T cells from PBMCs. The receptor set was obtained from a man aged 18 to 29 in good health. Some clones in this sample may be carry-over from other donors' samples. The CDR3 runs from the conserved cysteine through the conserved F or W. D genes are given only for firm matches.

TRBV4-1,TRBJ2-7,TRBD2,CASSPGGAGEQYF,TGCGCCAGCAGCCCCGGGGGGGCAGGCGAGCAGTACTTC
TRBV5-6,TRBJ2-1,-,CASSFRDRPYNEQFF,TGTGCCAGCAGCTTCCGGGATAGACCTTACAATGAGCAGTTCTTC
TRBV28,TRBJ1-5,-,CASSFRYNQPQHF,TGTGCCAGCAGTTTCAGATACAATCAGCCCCAGCATTTT
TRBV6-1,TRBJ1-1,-,CASSEGDWGPTHTEAFF,TGTGCCAGCAGTGAAGGAGACTGGGGGCCCACCCACACTGAAGCTTTCTTT
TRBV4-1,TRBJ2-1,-,CASSQVFAGQQYNEQFF,TGCGCCAGCAGCCAAGTGTTTGCAGGCCAACAATACAATGAGCAGTTCTTC
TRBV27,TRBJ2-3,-,CASTLGPGSADTQYF,TGTGCCAGCACCTTGGGCCCCGGGAGCGCAGATACGCAGTATTTT
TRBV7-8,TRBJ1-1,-,CASSFDVVRGQRNTEAFF,TGTGCCAGCAGCTTCGATGTCGTTCGGGGGCAAAGAAACACTGAAGCTTTCTTT
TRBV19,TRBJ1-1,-,CASSRGSNTEAFF,TGTGCCAGTAGTAGAGGGTCGAACACTGAAGCTTTCTTT
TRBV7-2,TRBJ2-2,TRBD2,CASSPGLASNTGELFF,TGTGCCAGCAGCCCCGGACTAGCGTCGAACACCGGGGAGCTGTTTTTT
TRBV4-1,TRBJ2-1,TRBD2,CASGGTSGYNEQFF,TGCGCCAGCGGCGGGACTAGCGGTTACAATGAGCAGTTCTTC
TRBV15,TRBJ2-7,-,CATSFGTPVYEQYF,TGTGCCACCAGCTTCGGGACACCCGTCTACGAGCAGTACTTC
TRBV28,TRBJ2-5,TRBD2,CASIAGVRGTQYF,TGTGCCAGCATAGCGGGGGTCCGCGGGACCCAGTACTTC
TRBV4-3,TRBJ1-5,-,CASSPSYSNQPQHF,TGCGCCAGCAGCCCGAGTTATAGCAATCAGCCCCAGCATTTT
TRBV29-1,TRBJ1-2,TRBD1,CSVEDGRGHGYTF,TGCAGCGTTGAAGATGGCAGGGGGCATGGCTACACCTTC
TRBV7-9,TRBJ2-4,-,CASSLGGQLAKNIQYF,TGTGCCAGCAGCTTAGGAGGACAGTTAGCCAAAAACATTCAGTACTTC
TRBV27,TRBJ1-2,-,CASGPGALGSYTF,TGTGCCAGCGGACCCGGGGCCCTCGGGAGCTACACCTTC